This TCR beta chain comes out of a study of blood T cells in healthy people across ages. Findings and limits, study-wide: Older age went with lower TCR beta diversity per million T cells, in a roughly linear way. The study found TCR beta diversity correlated strongly with naive T cell percentage. Using unsorted PBMCs precluded a conclusive naive versus antigen-experienced comparison.

This clonotype turned up a few times. Its antigen remains unknown. Its ends do not fully match the called genes, so a read error is possible. The CDR3 covers 14 residues. Germline CDR1 and CDR2: SGHTA and FQGNSA. A second PCR of roughly 7 to 11 cycles used a sample-barcoded 5' primer and a J-beta primer mix. Using its own MiXCR run on the 5' RACE reads, TCRdb lists one record per CDR3 protein. The table records about 900,000 distinct CDR3 sequences, roughly 48% of them present only once. The chain uses TRBV7-2 and TRBJ2-7, with D perhaps matching TRBD1 (5 bases). The material sequenced was blood. The sequence came from a man aged 25 to 40 in good health. The CDR3 reads CATSLDTGNYEQYF. The CDR3 DNA reads TGTGCCACCAGCTTAGATACAGGAAACTACGAGCAGTACTTC.